The T cell receptor (beta chain) described here comes from a study of PD-1 blockade in classical Hodgkin lymphoma. Study outcomes and limitations: Why repertoires differed is undefined; disease activity or prior therapy possibly contributed.

The V gene's germline CDR1 is SNHLY and CDR2 FYNNEI. V shed 6 bases and J shed 4 bases, with 4 bases lying between them. CDR3 length equals 10 residues. Sequenced by immunoSEQ multiplex PCR; TCRdb stores in-frame clones only, minus some. The sample holds more than 90,000 clones, roughly four fifths seen once. With regard to this clone: Its specificity is not known.

Every single patient, without exception, relapsed after autologous stem cell transplantation, and brentuximab vedotin exposure varied. This clonotype was obtained from a human donor with classical Hodgkin lymphoma. The chain recombines TRBV2 with TRBJ2-7; D ambiguous. The sequencing here drew on peripheral blood mononuclear cells (PBMCs), taken before the second cycle of nivolumab. CDR3 coding DNA: TGTGCCAGCAGGAAGTACGAGCAGTACTTC. Amino acids: CASRKYEQYF.